This T cell receptor beta chain derives from a study of cytomegalovirus exposure and HLA in healthy donors. Broader study findings: The investigators catalogued 150 to 200 TCR beta chains as cytomegalovirus-associated.

As to this clone: The antigen is undetermined.

Assay used: immunoSEQ multiplex PCR; TCRdb lists only in-frame clones, some missing. Among 250,000 to 300,000 clones, just over 85% were seen once, and the ten largest hold 1%. Germline V gives CDR1 SGHTA, CDR2 FQGNSA. The V and J ends lost 5 bases and 9 bases respectively, with 11 bases between them. This CDR3 comprises 12 residues. These donors were members of the approximately 120-subject validation cohort, a group separate from the approximately 670-subject first cohort. The clonotype comes from a young woman in good health and CMV-seronegative. The rearrangement uses TRBV7-2 and TRBJ1-5, with D possibly matching TRBD1 (5 bases). Sequencing was carried out using PBMCs. The chain's CDR3 is CASSLDIGPQHF. The CDR3 coding sequence is TGTGCCAGCAGCCTGGACATTGGGCCCCAGCATTTT.